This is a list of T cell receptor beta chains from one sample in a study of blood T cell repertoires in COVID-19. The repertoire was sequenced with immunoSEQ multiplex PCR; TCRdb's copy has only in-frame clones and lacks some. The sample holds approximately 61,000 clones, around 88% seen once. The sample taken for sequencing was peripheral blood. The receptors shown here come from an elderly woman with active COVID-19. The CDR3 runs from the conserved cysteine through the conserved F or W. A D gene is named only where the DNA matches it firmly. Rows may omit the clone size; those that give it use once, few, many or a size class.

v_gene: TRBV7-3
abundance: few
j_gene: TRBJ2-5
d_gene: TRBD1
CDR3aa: CASSRQGGGETQYF
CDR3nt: TGTGCCAGCAGCCGACAGGGGGGTGGAGAGACCCAGTACTTC

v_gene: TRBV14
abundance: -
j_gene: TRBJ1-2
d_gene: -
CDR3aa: CASSQESSYGYTF
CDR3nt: TGTGCCAGCAGCCAAGAGAGTTCCTATGGCTACACCTTC

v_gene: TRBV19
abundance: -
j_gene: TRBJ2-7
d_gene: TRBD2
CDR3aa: CASRPGGTSYEQYF
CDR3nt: TGTGCCAGTAGGCCCGGGGGGACCTCCTACGAGCAGTACTTC

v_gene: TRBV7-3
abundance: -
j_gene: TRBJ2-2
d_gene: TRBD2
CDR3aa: CASSLVPSGVNTGELFF
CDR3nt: TGTGCCAGCAGCTTAGTTCCTAGCGGAGTGAACACCGGGGAGCTGTTTTTT

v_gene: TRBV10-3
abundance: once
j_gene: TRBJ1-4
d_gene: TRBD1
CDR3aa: CAISEFGTGVTNEKLFF
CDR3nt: TGTGCCATCAGTGAGTTCGGGACAGGGGTTACTAATGAAAAACTGTTTTTT

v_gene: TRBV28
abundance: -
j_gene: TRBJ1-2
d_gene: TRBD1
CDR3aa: CASSSRQGYYGYTF
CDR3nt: TGTGCCAGCAGTTCCAGACAGGGGTACTATGGCTACACCTTC

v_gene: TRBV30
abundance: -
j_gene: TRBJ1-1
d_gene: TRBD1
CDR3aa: CAWRETGWDTEAFF
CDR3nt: TGTGCCTGGAGGGAGACAGGGTGGGACACTGAAGCTTTCTTT

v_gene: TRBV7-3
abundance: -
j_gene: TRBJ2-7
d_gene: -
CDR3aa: CASSLKPGSSYEQYF
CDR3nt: TGTGCCAGCAGCTTAAAGCCGGGGAGCTCCTACGAGCAGTACTTC

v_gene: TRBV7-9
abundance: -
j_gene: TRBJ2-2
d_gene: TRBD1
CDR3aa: CASSLDNRGFTGELFF
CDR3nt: TGTGCCAGCAGCTTAGATAACAGGGGATTCACCGGGGAGCTGTTTTTT

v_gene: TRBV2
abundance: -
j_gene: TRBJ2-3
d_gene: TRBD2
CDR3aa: CARTSGRSDTQYF
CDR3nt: TGTGCCAGGACTAGCGGGAGGTCAGATACGCAGTATTTT

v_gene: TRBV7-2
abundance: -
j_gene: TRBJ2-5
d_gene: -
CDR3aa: CASSPRSGETQYF
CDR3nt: TGTGCCAGCAGCCCCAGAAGCGGAGAGACCCAGTACTTC

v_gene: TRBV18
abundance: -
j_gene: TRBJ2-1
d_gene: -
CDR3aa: CASSAGGNEQFF
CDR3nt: TGTGCCAGCTCAGCAGGGGGGAATGAGCAGTTCTTC

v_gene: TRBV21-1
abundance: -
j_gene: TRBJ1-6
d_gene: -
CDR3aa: CANITEGNSPLHF
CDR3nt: TGTGCCAACATAACGGAGGGTAATTCACCCCTCCACTTT

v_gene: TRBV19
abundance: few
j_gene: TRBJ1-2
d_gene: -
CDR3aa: CASSLNRDVGYGYTF
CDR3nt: TGTGCCAGTAGTCTAAACAGGGATGTGGGCTATGGCTACACCTTC

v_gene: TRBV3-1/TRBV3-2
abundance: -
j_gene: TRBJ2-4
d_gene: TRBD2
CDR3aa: CASSQGTTVSGGPKNIQYF
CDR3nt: TGTGCCAGCAGCCAAGGGACTACAGTCAGCGGGGGGCCCAAAAACATTCAGTACTTC

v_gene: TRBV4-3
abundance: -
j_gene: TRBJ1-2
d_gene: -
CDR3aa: CASSQEQRSYYGYTF
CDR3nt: TGCGCCAGCAGCCAAGAACAGAGAAGTTACTATGGCTACACCTTC

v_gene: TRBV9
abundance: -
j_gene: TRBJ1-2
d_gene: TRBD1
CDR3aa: CASSFGQGRYGYTF
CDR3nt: TGTGCCAGCAGCTTCGGACAGGGACGTTATGGCTACACCTTC

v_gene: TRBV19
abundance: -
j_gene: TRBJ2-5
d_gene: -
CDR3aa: CASSIVGGRGRETQYF
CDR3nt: TGTGCCAGTAGTATAGTAGGGGGGCGCGGGAGAGAGACCCAGTACTTC

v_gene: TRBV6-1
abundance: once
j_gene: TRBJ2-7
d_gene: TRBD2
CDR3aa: CASSERDSYSGGASYEQYF
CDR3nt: TGTGCCAGCAGTGAAAGAGACAGCTATAGCGGGGGGGCGTCCTACGAGCAGTACTTC

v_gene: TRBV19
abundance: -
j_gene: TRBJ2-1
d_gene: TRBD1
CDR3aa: CASSNLQGNEQFF
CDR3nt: TGTGCCAGTAGCAACCTACAGGGGAATGAGCAGTTCTTC

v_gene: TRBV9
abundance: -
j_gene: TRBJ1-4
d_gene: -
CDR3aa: CASSVFPLGLFEGATNEKLFF
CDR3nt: TGTGCCAGCAGCGTGTTCCCTCTGGGGCTGTTTGAAGGTGCAACTAATGAAAAACTGTTTTTT

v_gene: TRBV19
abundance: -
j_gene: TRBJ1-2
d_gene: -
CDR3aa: CASSIDPGGYGYTF
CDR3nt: TGTGCCAGTAGTATAGATCCGGGAGGTTATGGCTACACCTTC

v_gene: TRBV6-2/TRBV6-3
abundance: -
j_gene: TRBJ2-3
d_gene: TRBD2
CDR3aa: CASSDTSGDTDTQYF
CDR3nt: TGTGCCAGCAGTGACACTAGCGGAGACACAGATACGCAGTATTTT

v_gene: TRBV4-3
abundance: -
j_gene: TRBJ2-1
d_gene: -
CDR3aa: CASSQGPGLPGHEQFF
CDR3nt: TGCGCCAGCAGCCAGGGTCCGGGACTCCCGGGACATGAGCAGTTCTTC

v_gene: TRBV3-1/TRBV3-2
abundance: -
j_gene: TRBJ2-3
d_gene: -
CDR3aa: CASSSRGTDTQYF
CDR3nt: TGTGCCAGCAGCTCCCGGGGCACAGATACGCAGTATTTT

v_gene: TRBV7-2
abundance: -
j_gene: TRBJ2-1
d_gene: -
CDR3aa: CASSLGASGKRSYNEQFF
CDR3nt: TGTGCCAGCAGCTTAGGGGCCTCAGGGAAGCGTTCCTACAATGAGCAGTTCTTC

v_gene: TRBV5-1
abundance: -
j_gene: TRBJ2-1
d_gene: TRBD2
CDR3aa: CASSLVSGGPYNEQFF
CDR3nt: TGCGCCAGCAGCTTGGTTAGCGGGGGGCCCTACAATGAGCAGTTCTTC

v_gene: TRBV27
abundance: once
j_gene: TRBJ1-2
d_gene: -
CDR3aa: CASKSGRFQRGYTF
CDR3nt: TGTGCCAGCAAATCAGGGCGATTTCAAAGGGGCTACACCTTC

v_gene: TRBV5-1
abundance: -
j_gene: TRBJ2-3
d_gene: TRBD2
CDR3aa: CASSLAWGGGVTDTQYF
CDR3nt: TGCGCCAGCAGCTTGGCCTGGGGCGGGGGGGTCACAGATACGCAGTATTTT

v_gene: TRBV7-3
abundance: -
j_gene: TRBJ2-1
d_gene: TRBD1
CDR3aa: CASSPQGEEQFF
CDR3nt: TGTGCCAGCAGCCCGCAGGGGGAAGAGCAGTTCTTC

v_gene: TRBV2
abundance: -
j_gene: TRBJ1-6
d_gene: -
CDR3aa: CASSEQEYNSPLHF
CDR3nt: TGTGCCAGCAGTGAACAAGAGTATAATTCACCCCTCCACTTT

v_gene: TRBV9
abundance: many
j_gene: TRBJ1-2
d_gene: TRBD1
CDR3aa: CASSETGKGYGYTF
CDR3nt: TGTGCCAGCAGCGAGACAGGGAAAGGCTATGGCTACACCTTC

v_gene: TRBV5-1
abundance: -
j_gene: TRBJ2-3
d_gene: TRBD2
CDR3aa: CASAPGLGGVDTQYF
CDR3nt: TGCGCCAGCGCCCCCGGACTAGGAGGGGTAGATACGCAGTATTTT

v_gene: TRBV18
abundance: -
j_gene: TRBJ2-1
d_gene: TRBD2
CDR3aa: CASSPRLAGGGEQFF
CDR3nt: TGTGCCAGCTCACCACGACTAGCGGGGGGTGGTGAGCAGTTCTTC

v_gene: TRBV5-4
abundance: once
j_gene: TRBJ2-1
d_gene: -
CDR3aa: CASSLGRSGYNEQFF
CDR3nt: TGTGCCAGCAGCTTGGGACGATCGGGTTACAATGAGCAGTTCTTC

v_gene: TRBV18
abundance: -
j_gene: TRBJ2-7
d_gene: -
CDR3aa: CASSPLATPYEQYF
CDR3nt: TGTGCCAGCTCACCATTAGCGACCCCCTACGAGCAGTACTTC

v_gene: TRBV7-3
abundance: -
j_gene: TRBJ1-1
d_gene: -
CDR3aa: CASSSGQNTEAFF
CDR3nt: TGTGCCAGCAGCTCCGGACAGAACACTGAAGCTTTCTTT